The entry that follows covers one T cell receptor beta chain sequence. Looked up from germline, CDR1 is SGHAT and CDR2 is FQNNGV. The CDR3 spans 16 residues. V lost 2 bases, J lost 3 bases, and 4 bases stayed unmatched. This sample is drawn from a study of shared clonotypes between healthy human individuals. The input for sorted-subset replicate PCRs was about 200 ng DNA, about 30,000 T cell genomes. The repertoire was sequenced with immunoSEQ multiplex PCR; TCRdb's copy has only in-frame clones and lacks some. The table has over 800,000 clones, almost 95% seen once. It was CD45RO-negative cells, positively selected for CCR7, that made up naive CD8 cells, with terminally differentiated effector memory CD45RA+ cells excluded.

This chain uses TRBV11-2 with TRBJ2-1; 10 bases agree with TRBD2. What was sequenced was naive CD8+ T cells sorted from blood. The receptor was isolated from a man aged 25 to 40 in good health. The CDR3 loop reads CASSLHLAGVYNEQFF. The CDR3 DNA reads TGTGCCAGCAGCTTACACCTAGCGGGAGTCTACAATGAGCAGTTCTTC.